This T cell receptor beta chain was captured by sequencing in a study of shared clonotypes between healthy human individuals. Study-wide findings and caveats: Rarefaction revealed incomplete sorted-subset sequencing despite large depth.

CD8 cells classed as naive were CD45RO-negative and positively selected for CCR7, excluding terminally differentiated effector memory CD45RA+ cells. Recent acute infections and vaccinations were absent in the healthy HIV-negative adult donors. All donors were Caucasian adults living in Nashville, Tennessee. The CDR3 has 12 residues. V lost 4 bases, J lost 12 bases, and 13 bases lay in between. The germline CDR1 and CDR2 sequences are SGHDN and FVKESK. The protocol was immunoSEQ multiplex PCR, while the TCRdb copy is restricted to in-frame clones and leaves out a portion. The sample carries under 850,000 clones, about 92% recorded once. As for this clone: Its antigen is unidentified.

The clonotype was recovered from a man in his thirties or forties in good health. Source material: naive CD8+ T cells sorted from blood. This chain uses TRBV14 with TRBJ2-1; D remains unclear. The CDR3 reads CASSPATSLQFF. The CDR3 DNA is TGTGCCAGCAGCCCTGCTACCTCCTTGCAGTTCTTC.